Shown below are 17 T cell receptor beta chains from a single sample sequenced in a study of T-cell reconstitution after alpha-beta-depleted transplantation in children. Unique molecular identifiers featured in how the TCRbeta library was prepared. TCRdb processed the PCR reads anew with MiXCR; each CDR3 protein has one entry. The sample has approximately 350,000 distinct CDR3 sequences, roughly 13% seen once. The sample in question was PBMCs, obtained from the stem cell graft. These receptors were collected from a human donor who donated a stem cell graft to a child with Fanconi anemia.

This clonotype appeared a few times. The gene calls are TRBV12-3 or TRBV12-4 and TRBJ2-2; tentatively, D is TRBD2 (6 bases). V was trimmed by 6 bases and J by 9 bases, leaving 20 bases between them. The CDR3 sequence is 15 residues long. The CDR3 sequence: CASSPGTERRRELFF. As DNA, the CDR3 is TGTGCCAGCAGCCCCGGGACTGAGAGGCGCCGGGAGCTGTTTTTT.

The genes are TRBV5-6 and TRBJ2-2, with a tentative D call TRBD1 (5 bases). The CDR3 contains 17 residues. Trimming took 3 bases from V and 0 from J, leaving 15 bases between them. Germline-derived CDR1 and CDR2 are SGHDT and YYEEEE. CDR3 DNA sequence: TGTGCCAGCAGCTATTCTCCCTTGACAGCGAACACCGGGGAGCTGTTTTTT. Amino acid sequence: CASSYSPLTANTGELFF.

This clonotype was found many times. The chain employs TRBV20-1 and TRBJ2-2; D is unresolved. This CDR3 is 13 amino acids long. Germline lookup yields CDR1 DFQATT and CDR2 SNEGSKA (reference sequence). V shed 4 bases and J shed 5 bases, with 11 bases lying between them. As DNA, the CDR3 is TGCAGTGCTATCCGGACGGAGACCGGGGAGCTGTTTTTT. As protein: CSAIRTETGELFF.

The J gene is TRBJ1-5, the V gene TRBV6-1; TRBD1 might be the D (5 bases). Germline assignment: CDR1 MNHNS and CDR2 SASEGT. The CDR3 has 18 amino acids. V was pared by 8 bases and J by 2 bases, with 25 bases between. CDR3 region: CASCGGVGCNSGNQPQHF. CDR3 sequence (DNA): TGTGCCAGCTGTGGGGGGGTCGGGTGTAATTCGGGCAATCAGCCCCAGCATTTT.

The sample holds a few counts of this clonotype. The chain joins TRBV30 to TRBJ1-3; TRBD1 might be the D (5 bases). Trimming took 8 bases from V and 8 from J, leaving 16 bases between them. The length of the CDR3 is 12 residues. Germline-derived CDR1 and CDR2 are GTSNPN and SVGIG (reference sequence). The CDR3 DNA follows: TGTGCCGTCTCCGGGACCGCGGACACCATATATTTT. It codes for CAVSGTADTIYF.

This clonotype appeared many times. The chain couples TRBV7-2 to TRBJ1-2, with D perhaps matching TRBD1 (5 bases). Germline CDR1 SGHTA, CDR2 FQGNSA. V lost 2 bases to trimming and J lost 4 bases, with 8 bases between them. CDR3 length: 13 residues. CDR3 sequence (DNA): TGTGCCAGCAGCTTACCCAGGGTCTATGGCTACACCTTC. It yields the protein CASSLPRVYGYTF.

This chain links TRBV14 with TRBJ2-5; 7 nucleotides line up with TRBD1. J lost 7 bases, V lost 4 bases, and 9 bases had no gene match. The CDR3 spans 14 residues. CDR1 and CDR2 from the germline V gene are SGHDN and FVKESK. CDR3 sequence reads: CASSRTGVWGTQYF. In nucleotides, the CDR3 is TGTGCCAGCAGCCGAACAGGGGTTTGGGGGACCCAGTACTTC.

The sample holds one count of this clonotype. This chain uses TRBV12-3 or TRBV12-4 with TRBJ2-2; possibly TRBD1 for D (6 bases). The V end was cut by 7 bases, the J end by 1 base, with 13 bases between. The CDR3 covers 15 residues. DNA for the CDR3: TGTGCCAGCATCTTGGACAGCCGGAACACCGGGGAGCTGTTTTTT. Encoded protein: CASILDSRNTGELFF.

CDR3 loop: CASSFGQGSPLHF. CDR3 bases: TGTGCCAGCAGTTTTGGGCAGGGCTCACCCCTCCACTTT. The V call is TRBV12-3 or TRBV12-4, the J call TRBJ1-6; possibly TRBD1 for D (5 bases). Trimming took 3 bases from V and 10 from J, leaving 10 bases between them. The length of the CDR3 is 13 residues.

The V call is TRBV11-2, the J call TRBJ2-7, with D uncertain. This CDR3 has 14 amino acids. The V end was cut by 3 bases, the J end by 1 base, with 10 bases between. Per the germline V gene, CDR1 is SGHAT and CDR2 is FQNNGV. In DNA, the CDR3 is TGTGCCAGCAGCTTCGGTTCCTGGTCCTACGAGCAGTACTTC. Protein product: CASSFGSWSYEQYF.

This clonotype has more than one count but fewer than ten. The chain joins TRBV20-1 to TRBJ2-1, with D possibly being TRBD2 (5 bases). V was cut by 4 bases and J by 4 bases, with 8 bases left in between. Germline CDR1 and CDR2: DFQATT and SNEGSKA (reference sequence). The CDR3 spans 12 residues. The CDR3 coding sequence is TGCAGTGCTAACGAGGGTTACAATGAGCAGTTCTTC. Translating it yields CSANEGYNEQFF.

This clonotype was counted only a few times. The chain has TRBV6-5 and TRBJ2-5; a possible D gene is TRBD2 (6 bases). V shed 3 bases and J shed 2 bases, with 10 bases lying between them. The CDR3 length is 14 residues. CDR1 and CDR2 (germline): MNHEY, SVGAGI. CDR3 protein: CASSYIGGQETQYF. CDR3 nucleotides: TGTGCCAGCAGTTATATTGGGGGGCAAGAGACCCAGTACTTC.

This clonotype turned up a few times. V is TRBV4-2 and J is TRBJ2-1, with TRBD2 matching 13 bases. Germline V gene lookup returns CDR1 LGHNA and CDR2 YNFKEQ. V gave up 1 base and J gave up 10 bases; unmatched junction bases: 13. CDR3 length equals 18 residues. This CDR3 is CASSQVSSGLAGEGEQFF. The CDR3 DNA reads as TGTGCCAGCAGCCAAGTGTCAAGTGGACTAGCGGGGGAGGGGGAGCAGTTCTTC.

This clonotype was counted a few times. V and J are TRBV6-5 and TRBJ1-2; TRBD1 matches 8 bases. J was trimmed by 6 bases and V by 4 bases; bases with no gene match: 4. Looked up from germline, CDR1 is MNHEY and CDR2 is SVGAGI. The CDR3 runs 13 residues. The CDR3 sequence: CASSFYRGNGYTF. In DNA, the CDR3 is TGTGCCAGCAGTTTCTACAGGGGGAATGGCTACACCTTC.

This clonotype was detected many times. The gene calls are TRBV7-9 and TRBJ2-1, with D possibly being TRBD1 (5 bases). V was shortened by 4 bases and J by 7 bases, with 17 bases between the two germline ends. CDR3 length: 15 amino acids. Germline CDR1 reads SEHNR; CDR2 reads FQNEAQ (reference sequence). The CDR3 sequence is CASSSDRIRLNEQFF. In nucleotides, the CDR3 is TGTGCCAGCAGCTCCGACAGAATTCGTCTTAATGAGCAGTTCTTC. The full variable domain, rest sourced from reference TRBV7-9 and TRBJ2-1, is DTGVSQNPRHKITKRGQNVTFRCDPISEHNRLYWYRQTLGQGPEFLTYFQNEAQLEKSRLLSDRFSAERPKGSFSTLEIQRTEQGDSAMYLCASSSDRIRLNEQFFGPGTRLTVL.

This chain connects TRBV7-3 to TRBJ2-1; D gene unclear. Germline assignment: CDR1 SGHTA and CDR2 FQGTGA. This CDR3 is built from 14 residues. Between the trimmed V and J ends, which lost 5 bases and 1 base, there was a span of 9 bases. CDR3 loop: CASSPAPSYNEQFF. The CDR3 DNA reads TGTGCCAGCAGCCCCGCCCCATCCTACAATGAGCAGTTCTTC.

The chain is built from TRBV11-2 and TRBJ1-6; D is possibly TRBD1 (5 bases). Per germline, CDR1 SGHAT and CDR2 FQNNGV. CDR3 length: 16 amino acids. The V end lost 6 bases, the J end lost 0 bases, and 12 bases lay between the germline ends. Written as DNA, the CDR3 is TGTGCCAGCAGTATAGTGGGGGGCTCCTATAATTCACCCCTCCACTTT. Amino acids: CASSIVGGSYNSPLHF.